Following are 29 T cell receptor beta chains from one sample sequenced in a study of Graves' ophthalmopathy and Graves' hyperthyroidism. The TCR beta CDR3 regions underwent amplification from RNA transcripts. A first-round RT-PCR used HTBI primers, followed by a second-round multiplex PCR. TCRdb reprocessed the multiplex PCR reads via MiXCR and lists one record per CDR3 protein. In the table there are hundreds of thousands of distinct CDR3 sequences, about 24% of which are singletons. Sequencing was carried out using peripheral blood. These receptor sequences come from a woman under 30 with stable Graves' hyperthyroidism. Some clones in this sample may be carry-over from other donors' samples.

This CDR3 reads CASSAQGLEGYTF. The CDR3 DNA sequence: TGTGCCAGCAGTGCTCAGGGGCTGGAAGGCTACACCTTC. The chain couples TRBV6-1 to TRBJ1-2, with a tentative D call TRBD1 (6 bases). The length of the CDR3 is 13 residues. Germline CDR1 MNHNS, CDR2 SASEGT. The V gene lost 4 bases and the J gene lost 8 bases, with 14 bases spanning the gap.

CDR3 in amino acids: CSVGDSLVHGYTF. The CDR3 nucleotides are TGCAGCGTTGGGGACAGCTTAGTCCATGGCTACACCTTC. This chain connects TRBV29-1 to TRBJ1-2; 7 nucleotides align to TRBD1. J was trimmed by 6 bases and V by 4 bases; bases with no gene match: 8. Per the germline V gene, CDR1 is SQVTM and CDR2 is ANQGSEA. The CDR3 is made up of 13 amino acids.

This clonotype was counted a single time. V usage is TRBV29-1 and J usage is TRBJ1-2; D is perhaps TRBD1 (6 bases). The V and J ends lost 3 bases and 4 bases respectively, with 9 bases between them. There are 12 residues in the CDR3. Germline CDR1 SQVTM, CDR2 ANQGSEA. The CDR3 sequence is CSVEFRGYGYTF. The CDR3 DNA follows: TGCAGCGTTGAGTTCAGGGGCTATGGCTACACCTTC.

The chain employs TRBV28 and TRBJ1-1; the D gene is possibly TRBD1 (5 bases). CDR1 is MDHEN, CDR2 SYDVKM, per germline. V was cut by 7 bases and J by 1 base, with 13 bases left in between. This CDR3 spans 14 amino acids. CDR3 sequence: CASTDPGGNTEAFF. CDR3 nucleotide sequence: TGTGCCAGCACCGATCCGGGGGGGAACACTGAAGCTTTCTTT.

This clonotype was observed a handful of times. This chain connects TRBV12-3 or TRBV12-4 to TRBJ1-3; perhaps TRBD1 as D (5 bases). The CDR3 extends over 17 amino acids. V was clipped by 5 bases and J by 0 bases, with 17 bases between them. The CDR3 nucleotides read TGTGCCAGCAGTCAATACCGTGACAGCGACTCTGGAAACACCATATATTTT. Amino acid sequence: CASSQYRDSDSGNTIYF.

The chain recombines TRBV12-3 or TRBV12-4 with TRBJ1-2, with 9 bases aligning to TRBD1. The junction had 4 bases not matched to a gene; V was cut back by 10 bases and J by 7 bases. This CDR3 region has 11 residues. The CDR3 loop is CATTGGVGYTF. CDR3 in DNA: TGTGCCACCACAGGGGGCGTTGGCTACACCTTC.

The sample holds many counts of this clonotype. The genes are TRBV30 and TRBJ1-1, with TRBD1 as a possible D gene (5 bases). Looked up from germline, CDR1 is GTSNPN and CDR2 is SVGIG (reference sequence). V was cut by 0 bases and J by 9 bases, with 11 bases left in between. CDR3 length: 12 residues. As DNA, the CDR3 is TGTGCCTGGAGTGTTTGGGAGGACAAAGCTTTCTTT. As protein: CAWSVWEDKAFF.

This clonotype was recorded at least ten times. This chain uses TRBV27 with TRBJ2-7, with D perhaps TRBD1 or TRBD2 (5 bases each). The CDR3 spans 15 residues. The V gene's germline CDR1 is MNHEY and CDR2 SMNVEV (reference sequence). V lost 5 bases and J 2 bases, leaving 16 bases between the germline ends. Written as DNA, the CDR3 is TGTGCCAGCAGTACCCTCGGGACGGCAGCCTACGAGCAGTACTTC. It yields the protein CASSTLGTAAYEQYF.

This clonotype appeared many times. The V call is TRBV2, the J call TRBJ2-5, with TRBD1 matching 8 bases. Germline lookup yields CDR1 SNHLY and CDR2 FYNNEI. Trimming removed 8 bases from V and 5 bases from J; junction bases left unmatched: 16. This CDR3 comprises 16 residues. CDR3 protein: CASWGRTGRRRETQYF. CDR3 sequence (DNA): TGTGCCAGCTGGGGAAGGACAGGGCGCCGAAGGGAGACCCAGTACTTC.

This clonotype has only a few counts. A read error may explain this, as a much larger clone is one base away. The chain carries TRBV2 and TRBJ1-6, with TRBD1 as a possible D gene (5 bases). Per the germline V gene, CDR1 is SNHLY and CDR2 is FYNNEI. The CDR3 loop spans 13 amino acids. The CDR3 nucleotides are TGTGCCAGCAAGGAACAGGAGAATTCACACCTCCACTTT. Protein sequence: CASKEQENSHLHF.

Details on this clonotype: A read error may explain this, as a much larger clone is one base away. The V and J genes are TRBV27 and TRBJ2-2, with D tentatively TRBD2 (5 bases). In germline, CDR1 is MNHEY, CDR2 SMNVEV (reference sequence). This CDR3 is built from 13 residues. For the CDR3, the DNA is TGTGCCAGCAGTATCGATCACACCGGGGAGCTGTGTTTT. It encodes CASSIDHTGELCF.

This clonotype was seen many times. As DNA, the CDR3 is TGTGCCAGCAGCGTAGAACCTAGGTCACAAGAGACCCAGTACTTC. This sequence encodes CASSVEPRSQETQYF. V gene TRBV9 combines with J gene TRBJ2-5; D remains ambiguous. The CDR3 loop spans 15 amino acids. Trimming left V 0 bases short and J 2 bases short, with 11 bases between. The germline gives CDR1 SGDLS, CDR2 YYNGEE.

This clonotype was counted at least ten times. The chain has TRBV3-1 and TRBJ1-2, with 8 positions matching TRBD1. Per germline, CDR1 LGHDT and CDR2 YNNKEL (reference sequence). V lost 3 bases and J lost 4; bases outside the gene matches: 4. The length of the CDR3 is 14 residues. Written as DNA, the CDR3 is TGTGCCAGCAGCCACCGGGGACAGGCCTATGGCTACACCTTC. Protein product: CASSHRGQAYGYTF.

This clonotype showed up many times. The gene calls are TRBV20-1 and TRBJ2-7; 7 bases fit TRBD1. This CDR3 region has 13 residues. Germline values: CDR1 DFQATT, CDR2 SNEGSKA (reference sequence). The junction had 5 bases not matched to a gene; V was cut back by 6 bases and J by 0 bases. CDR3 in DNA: TGCAGTGCCCAACAGGGGAGCTCCTACGAGCAGTACTTC. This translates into CSAQQGSSYEQYF.

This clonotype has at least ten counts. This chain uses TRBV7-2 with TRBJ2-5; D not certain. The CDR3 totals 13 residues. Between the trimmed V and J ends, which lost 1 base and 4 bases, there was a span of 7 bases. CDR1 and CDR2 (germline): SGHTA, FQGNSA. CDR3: CASSLETGETQYF. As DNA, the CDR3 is TGTGCCAGCAGCTTAGAGACCGGAGAGACCCAGTACTTC.

The chain's CDR3 is CADPMRDRCLNIQYF. In nucleotides, the CDR3 is TGTGCCGACCCGATGAGGGACAGGTGCTTAAACATTCAGTACTTC. The J gene is TRBJ2-4, the V gene TRBV5-6; TRBD1 matches 8 bases. Looked up from germline, CDR1 is SGHDT and CDR2 is YYEEEE. V lost 10 bases to trimming and J lost 6 bases; unmatched junction nucleotides: 15. The CDR3 runs 15 residues.

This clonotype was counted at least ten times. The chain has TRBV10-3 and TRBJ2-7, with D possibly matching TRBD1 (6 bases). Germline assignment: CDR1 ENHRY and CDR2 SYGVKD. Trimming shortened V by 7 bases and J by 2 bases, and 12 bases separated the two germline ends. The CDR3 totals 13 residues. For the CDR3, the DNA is TGTGCCATCACAGGGGAAGGGACCTACGAGCAGTACTTC. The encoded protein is CAITGEGTYEQYF.

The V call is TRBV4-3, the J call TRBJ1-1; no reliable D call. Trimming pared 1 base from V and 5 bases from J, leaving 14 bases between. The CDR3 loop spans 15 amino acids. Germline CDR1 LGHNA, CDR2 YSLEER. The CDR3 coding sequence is TGCGCCAGCAGCCAAGCCAACGGTGGGTGGACTGAAGCTTTCTTT. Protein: CASSQANGGWTEAFF.

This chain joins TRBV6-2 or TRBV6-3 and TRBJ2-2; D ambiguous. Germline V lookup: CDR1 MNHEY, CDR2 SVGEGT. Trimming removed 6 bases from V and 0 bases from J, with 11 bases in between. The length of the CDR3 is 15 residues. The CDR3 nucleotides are TGTGCCAGCAGCCAGGTCGCTGCGAACACCGGGGAGCTGTTTTTT. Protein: CASSQVAANTGELFF.

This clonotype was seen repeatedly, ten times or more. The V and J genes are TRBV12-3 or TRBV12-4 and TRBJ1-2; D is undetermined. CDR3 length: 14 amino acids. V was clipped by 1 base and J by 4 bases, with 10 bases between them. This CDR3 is CASSLGVAVYGYTF. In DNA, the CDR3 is TGTGCCAGCAGTTTAGGAGTGGCCGTCTATGGCTACACCTTC.

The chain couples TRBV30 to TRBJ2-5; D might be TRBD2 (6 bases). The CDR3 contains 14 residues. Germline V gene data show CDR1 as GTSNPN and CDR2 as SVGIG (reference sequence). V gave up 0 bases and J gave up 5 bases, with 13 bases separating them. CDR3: CAWSVPAGLETQYF. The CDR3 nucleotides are TGTGCCTGGAGTGTACCGGCGGGGCTGGAGACCCAGTACTTC.

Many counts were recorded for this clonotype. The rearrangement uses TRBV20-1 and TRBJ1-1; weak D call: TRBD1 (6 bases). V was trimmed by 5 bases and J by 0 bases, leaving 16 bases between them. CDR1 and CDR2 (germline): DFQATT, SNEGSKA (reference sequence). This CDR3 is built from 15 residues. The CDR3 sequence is CSAPPQGYMNTEAFF. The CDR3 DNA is TGCAGTGCTCCCCCACAGGGCTACATGAACACTGAAGCTTTCTTT.

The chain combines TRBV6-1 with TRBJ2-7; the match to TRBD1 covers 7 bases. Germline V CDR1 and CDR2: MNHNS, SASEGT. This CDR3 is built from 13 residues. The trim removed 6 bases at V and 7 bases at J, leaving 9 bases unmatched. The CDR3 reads CASSETGTGEQYF. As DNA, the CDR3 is TGTGCCAGCAGCGAGACAGGGACGGGTGAGCAGTACTTC.

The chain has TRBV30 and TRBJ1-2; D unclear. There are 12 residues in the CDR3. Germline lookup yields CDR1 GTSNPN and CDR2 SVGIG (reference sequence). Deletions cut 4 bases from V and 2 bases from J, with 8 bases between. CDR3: CAWKGGNYGYTF. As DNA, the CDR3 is TGTGCCTGGAAAGGCGGAAACTATGGCTACACCTTC.

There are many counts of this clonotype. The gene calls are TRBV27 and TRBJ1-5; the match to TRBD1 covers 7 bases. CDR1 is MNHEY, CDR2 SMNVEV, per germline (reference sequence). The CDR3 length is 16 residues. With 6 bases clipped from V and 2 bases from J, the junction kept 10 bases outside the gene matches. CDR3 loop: CASSPRQGMGNQPQHF. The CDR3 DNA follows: TGTGCCAGCAGCCCTCGACAGGGTATGGGCAATCAGCCCCAGCATTTT.

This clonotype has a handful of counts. The CDR3: CSARLTAYEQYF. CDR3 nucleotides: TGCAGTGCTAGATTAACGGCATACGAGCAGTACTTC. The chain joins TRBV20-1 to TRBJ2-7; the D is unclear. Germline loops: CDR1 DFQATT, CDR2 SNEGSKA (reference sequence). The CDR3 consists of 12 residues. Trimming pared 2 bases from V and 4 bases from J, leaving 9 bases between.

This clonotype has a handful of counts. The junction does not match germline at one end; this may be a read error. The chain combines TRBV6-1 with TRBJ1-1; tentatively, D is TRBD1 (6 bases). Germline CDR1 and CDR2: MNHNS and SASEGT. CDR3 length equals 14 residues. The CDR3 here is CASIERATGPEAFF. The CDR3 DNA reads TGTGCCAGCATTGAACGGGCGACAGGTCCTGAAGCTTTCTTT.

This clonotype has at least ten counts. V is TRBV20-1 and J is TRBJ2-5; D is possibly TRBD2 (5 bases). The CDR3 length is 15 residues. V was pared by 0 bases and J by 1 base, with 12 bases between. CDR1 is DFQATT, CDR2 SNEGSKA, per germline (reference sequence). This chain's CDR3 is CSARDMVEAQETQYF. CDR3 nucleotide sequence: TGCAGTGCTAGAGATATGGTGGAGGCCCAAGAGACCCAGTACTTC.

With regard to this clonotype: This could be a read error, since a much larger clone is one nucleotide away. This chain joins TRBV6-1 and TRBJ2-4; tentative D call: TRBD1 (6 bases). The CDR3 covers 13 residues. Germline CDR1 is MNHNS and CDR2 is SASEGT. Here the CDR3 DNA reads TGTGCCAGCAGTCCGGACAGACAAAACATTAAGTACTTC. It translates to CASSPDRQNIKYF.